Shown below are 32 T cell receptor beta chains from a single sample sequenced in a study of T-cell reconstitution after alpha-beta-depleted transplantation in children. Unique molecular identifiers were used to barcode this TCRbeta library. TCRdb ran MiXCR on the PCR reads and lists one entry per CDR3 protein. The table includes a few hundred thousand distinct CDR3 sequences, roughly two fifths detected once. The source material was PBMCs, sampled before TCRalphabeta/CD19-depleted stem cell transplant. All receptors come from a girl under 10 years old with aplastic anemia, due to receive a stem cell transplant.

This clonotype was counted between two and nine times. This chain connects TRBV7-9 to TRBJ1-1, with D unresolved. Looked up from germline, CDR1 is SEHNR and CDR2 is FQNEAQ (reference sequence). There are 12 residues in the CDR3. The V end was cut by 7 bases, the J end by 0 bases, with 6 bases between. CDR3 bases: TGTGCCAGCACCTTGATGAACACTGAAGCTTTCTTT. Its protein is CASTLMNTEAFF. Combining the CDR3 with reference TRBV7-9 and TRBJ1-1 gives the whole variable domain DTGVSQNPRHKITKRGQNVTFRCDPISEHNRLYWYRQTLGQGPEFLTYFQNEAQLEKSRLLSDRFSAERPKGSFSTLEIQRTEQGDSAMYLCASTLMNTEAFFGQGTRLTVV.

The V call is TRBV27, the J call TRBJ2-5, with a tentative D call TRBD2 (6 bases). Germline V CDR1 and CDR2: MNHEY, SMNVEV (reference sequence). The CDR3 sequence is 14 residues long. The ends were cut back, 7 bases at V and 10 bases at J, with 22 bases in the middle. The CDR3 reads CASTLIVPLGLQYF. DNA of the CDR3: TGTGCCAGCACCCTTATCGTACCCCTGGGACTCCAGTACTTC.

This clonotype was recorded only once. V and J are TRBV20-1 and TRBJ2-7; D uncertain. Per the germline V gene, CDR1 is DFQATT and CDR2 is SNEGSKA (reference sequence). Trimming stripped 3 bases from V and 1 base from J, with 16 bases between. This CDR3 is 15 amino acids long. The CDR3 is CSARDLQTPSYEQYF. CDR3 nucleotides: TGCAGTGCTAGGGATCTTCAGACTCCTTCCTACGAGCAGTACTTC.

This clonotype was observed at least ten times. The V call is TRBV15, the J call TRBJ2-7; 12 bases are shared with TRBD2. J was trimmed by 6 bases and V by 5 bases; bases with no gene match: 8. The germline V gene encodes CDR1 LNHNV and CDR2 YYDKDF (reference sequence). CDR3 length: 15 residues. CDR3 coding DNA: TGTGCCACCAGCCCCCCCCTAGCGGGAGGGACCGAGCAGTACTTC. Its translation: CATSPPLAGGTEQYF.

The rearrangement joins TRBV6-1 to TRBJ2-5; 11 nucleotides match TRBD2. Germline V CDR1 and CDR2: MNHNS, SASEGT. The CDR3 loop spans 16 amino acids. With V trimmed by 5 bases and J by 1 base, 6 bases remained unmatched. The CDR3 reads CASSPLAGGSQETQYF. CDR3 sequence (DNA): TGTGCCAGCAGTCCGCTAGCGGGGGGATCCCAAGAGACCCAGTACTTC.

In its sample, this clonotype was seen many times. J is TRBJ2-1 and V is TRBV2, with D perhaps matching TRBD2 (6 bases). V was pared by 4 bases and J by 7 bases, with 20 bases between. Germline V gene lookup returns CDR1 SNHLY and CDR2 FYNNEI. CDR3 length: 16 amino acids. The CDR3 DNA is TGTGCCAGCAGTGGATATGCTTCCCGCGGGGAAAATGAGCAGTTCTTC. It codes for CASSGYASRGENEQFF.

This clonotype was recorded at least ten times. The V and J genes are TRBV12-3 or TRBV12-4 and TRBJ1-4, with a possible D match to TRBD1 (6 bases). The CDR3 covers 15 residues. The V and J ends lost 8 bases and 8 bases respectively, with 21 bases between them. Here the CDR3 DNA reads TGTGCCAGCTCTGTCGTCGGGGGCGCGGCGGAAAAACTGTTTTTT. Amino acid sequence: CASSVVGGAAEKLFF.

The V and J genes are TRBV6-4 and TRBJ2-4; 7 nucleotides align to TRBD1. V lost 8 bases and J lost 0; bases outside the gene matches: 4. Germline CDR1 and CDR2: MRHNA and SNTAGT. The CDR3 length is 14 residues. The CDR3 bases are TGTGCCAGCCGGGACAGTCTAGCCAAAAACATTCAGTACTTC. It codes for CASRDSLAKNIQYF.

This clonotype was seen once. CDR3 DNA sequence: TGTGCCACCAGTGAGGTGGCAGGCAACCAAGAGACCCAGTACTTC. Its translation is CATSEVAGNQETQYF. V gene TRBV24-1 combines with J gene TRBJ2-5; D is unclear. V was pared by 4 bases and J by 0 bases, with 11 bases between. CDR3 length: 15 amino acids. Germline V lookup: CDR1 KGHDR, CDR2 SFDVKD.

In its sample, this clonotype was seen many times. The V gene is TRBV3-1, the J gene TRBJ2-3; D is ambiguous. The CDR3 is made up of 12 amino acids. V gave up 4 bases and J gave up 2 bases, with 4 bases separating them. Per germline, CDR1 LGHDT and CDR2 YNNKEL (reference sequence). CDR3 residues: CASSRATDTQYF. The CDR3 region has the DNA TGTGCCAGCAGCCGGGCCACAGATACGCAGTATTTT.

This clonotype was counted at least ten times. This chain uses TRBV7-6 with TRBJ2-3; the match to TRBD2 covers 9 bases. This CDR3 is built from 15 residues. The ends lost 6 bases at V and 4 bases at J; junction bases unmatched: 8. CDR1 SGHVS and CDR2 FNYEAQ come from the germline V gene. This CDR3 reads CASSPIAGEADTQYF. CDR3 coding DNA: TGTGCCAGCAGTCCGATAGCGGGAGAGGCAGATACGCAGTATTTT.

This chain uses TRBV5-1 with TRBJ2-7; unclear D gene. The CDR3 extends over 16 amino acids. The germline V gene encodes CDR1 SGHRS and CDR2 YFSETQ. Deletions cut 7 bases from V and 6 bases from J, with 26 bases between. The CDR3 loop reads CASARVSANSPSEQYF. In nucleotides, the CDR3 is TGCGCCAGCGCGCGAGTCTCCGCGAACAGCCCTTCCGAGCAGTACTTC.

The chain joins TRBV5-1 to TRBJ2-7, with 12 positions matching TRBD1. Germline V gives CDR1 SGHRS, CDR2 YFSETQ. This CDR3 spans 18 amino acids. V shed 2 bases, J shed 4 bases, and the junction held 13 bases outside the gene matches. The CDR3 loop is CASSFGTGGRTTTYEQYF. CDR3 nucleotides: TGCGCCAGCAGCTTCGGGACAGGGGGCCGCACCACGACTTACGAGCAGTACTTC. Using reference TRBV5-1 and TRBJ2-7 for the parts outside the CDR3, the full variable domain is KAGVTQTPRYLIKTRGQQVTLSCSPISGHRSVSWYQQTPGQGLQFLFEYFSETQRNKGNFPGRFSGRQFSNSRSEMNVSTLELGDSALYLCASSFGTGGRTTTYEQYFGPGTRLTVT.

V gene TRBV6-5 combines with J gene TRBJ2-1; no clear D gene. V shed 4 bases and J shed 5 bases, with 15 bases lying between them. CDR1 is MNHEY, CDR2 SVGAGI, per germline. The CDR3 has 15 residues. The CDR3 loop is CASSSPKVGHNEQFF. The CDR3 coding sequence is TGTGCCAGCAGTTCTCCGAAAGTGGGTCACAATGAGCAGTTCTTC.

The V call is TRBV6-4, the J call TRBJ1-6, with unresolved D. Between the trimmed V and J ends, which lost 0 bases and 0 bases, there was a span of 15 bases. The germline gives CDR1 MRHNA, CDR2 SNTAGT. This CDR3 region has 19 residues. The CDR3 here is CASSDSVQTRSSYNSPLHF. DNA of the CDR3: TGTGCCAGCAGTGACTCGGTCCAGACCCGGAGCTCCTATAATTCACCCCTCCACTTT.

This clonotype has a handful of counts. This chain uses TRBV20-1 with TRBJ2-3; D is ambiguous. The CDR3 is 15 residues long. V lost 0 bases and J lost 1, with 11 bases in between. Per germline, CDR1 DFQATT and CDR2 SNEGSKA (reference sequence). CDR3 region: CSARDRMAGTDTQYF. The CDR3 DNA reads TGCAGTGCTAGAGATCGCATGGCGGGCACAGATACGCAGTATTTT.

This clonotype appeared many times. The chain couples TRBV27 to TRBJ2-1; possible D gene TRBD2, 5 bases. Trimming removed 3 bases at V and 2 bases at J, with 17 bases between. CDR1 and CDR2 from the germline V gene are MNHEY and SMNVEV (reference sequence). The CDR3 totals 17 residues. The CDR3 bases are TGTGCCAGCAGTTTTGATCGGCGGGTGGGAGCCTACAATGAGCAGTTCTTC. Its translation is CASSFDRRVGAYNEQFF.

J is TRBJ2-7 and V is TRBV7-9; D is unresolved. In germline, CDR1 is SEHNR, CDR2 FQNEAQ (reference sequence). V was shortened by 0 bases and J by 2 bases, with 8 bases between the two germline ends. The CDR3 spans 14 residues. The CDR3 DNA is TGTGCCAGCAGCTTAGCGGCCCTTCCCTACGAGCAGTACTTC. This gives the protein CASSLAALPYEQYF.

The rearrangement joins TRBV5-1 to TRBJ2-5, with 12 bases fitting TRBD2. V dropped 3 bases and J dropped 9; count of bases not matched to a gene: 9. Germline V gene data show CDR1 as SGHRS and CDR2 as YFSETQ. CDR3 length: 15 amino acids. The CDR3 protein is CASSSGLAGWWAQYF. The CDR3 DNA reads TGCGCCAGCAGCTCTGGACTAGCGGGATGGTGGGCCCAGTACTTC.

This clonotype has more than one count but fewer than ten. The genes are TRBV6-5 and TRBJ2-3, with TRBD2 identical over 9 bases. The CDR3 loop spans 17 amino acids. In germline, CDR1 is MNHEY, CDR2 SVGAGI. V lost 2 bases, J lost 3 bases, and 9 bases stayed unmatched. As DNA, the CDR3 is TGTGCCAGCAGTTACGACCTAGCGGGAAGAGGTACAGATACGCAGTATTTT. It codes for CASSYDLAGRGTDTQYF.

This clonotype appeared a few times. The J gene is TRBJ1-2, the V gene TRBV20-1; D unresolved. CDR3 length: 13 residues. Trimming shortened V by 3 bases and J by 3 bases, and 11 bases separated the two germline ends. The germline V gene has CDR1 DFQATT and CDR2 SNEGSKA (reference sequence). For the CDR3, the DNA is TGCAGTGCTAGTTCCCGGCAAGACTATGGCTACACCTTC. Its translation: CSASSRQDYGYTF.

J is TRBJ2-1 and V is TRBV20-1, with TRBD2 matching over 13 bases. Germline loops: CDR1 DFQATT, CDR2 SNEGSKA (reference sequence). This CDR3 contains 16 residues. V lost 6 bases and J lost 4; bases outside the gene matches: 9. As DNA, the CDR3 is TGCAGTGCGACTGGACTAGCGGGAGTAGGGTACAATGAGCAGTTCTTC. This translates into CSATGLAGVGYNEQFF.

This rearrangement joins TRBV28 to TRBJ2-5; TRBD1 matches at 11 bases. The junction had 5 bases not matched to a gene; V was cut back by 3 bases and J by 5 bases. CDR1 and CDR2 from the germline V gene are MDHEN and SYDVKM. The CDR3 is 15 amino acids. CDR3 protein: CASSLDRGPWETQYF. The CDR3 DNA follows: TGTGCCAGCAGTTTGGACAGGGGGCCGTGGGAGACCCAGTACTTC.

V usage is TRBV20-1 and J usage is TRBJ2-1, with 11 bases fitting TRBD2. The CDR3 loop spans 16 amino acids. With 0 bases clipped from V and 6 bases from J, the junction kept 7 bases outside the gene matches. Germline CDR1 and CDR2: DFQATT and SNEGSKA (reference sequence). CDR3 sequence (DNA): TGCAGTGCTAGAGATACCACTAGCGGGAGTGGCAATGAGCAGTTCTTC. This codes for CSARDTTSGSGNEQFF.

This clonotype has only one observation. V is TRBV20-1 and J is TRBJ1-2; 8 positions match TRBD1. Germline loops: CDR1 DFQATT, CDR2 SNEGSKA (reference sequence). The CDR3 contains 13 residues. Trimming took 6 bases from V and 4 from J; bases not matched to a gene: 7. DNA for the CDR3: TGCAGTGCCAGAAGACAGGGGACCTATGGCTACACCTTC. Amino acid sequence: CSARRQGTYGYTF.

This rearrangement joins TRBV13 to TRBJ2-1, with 7 bases that match TRBD2. There are 13 residues in the CDR3. Unmatched junction bases numbered 10, after V lost 5 bases and J lost 12 bases. Germline CDR1 is PRHDT and CDR2 is FYEKMQ (reference sequence). DNA for the CDR3: TGTGCCAGCAGCCGCGGGAGCGGGCCTGGGCAGTTCTTC. Its translation: CASSRGSGPGQFF. Full variable domain (rest looked up from reference TRBV13 and TRBJ2-1): AAGVIQSPRHLIKEKRETATLKCYPIPRHDTVYWYQQGPGQDPQFLISFYEKMQSDKGSIPDRFSAQQFSDYHSELNMSSLELGDSALYFCASSRGSGPGQFFGPGTRLTVL.

Regarding this clonotype: At one end the junction does not follow the germline gene, possibly because of a read error. CDR3 nucleotides: TGTGCCAGCAGCCTTGGGACTAGCGGTTACAATAAGCAGTTCTTC. Its translation is CASSLGTSGYNKQFF. The V call is TRBV7-3, the J call TRBJ2-1; 11 nucleotides match TRBD2. This CDR3 is built from 15 residues. Looked up from germline, CDR1 is SGHTA and CDR2 is FQGTGA.

A single count supports this clonotype. The J gene is TRBJ2-7, the V gene TRBV5-1, with 7 bases lining up with TRBD1. Looked up from germline, CDR1 is SGHRS and CDR2 is YFSETQ. V was pared by 6 bases and J by 3 bases, with 9 bases of the junction left unmatched. This CDR3 contains 14 residues. The DNA for the CDR3 is TGCGCCAGCACTCCTCGGACAGGTCTCTACGAGCAGTACTTC. Translating gives CASTPRTGLYEQYF.

This clonotype appeared many times. The V gene is TRBV28, the J gene TRBJ2-7, with 11 positions matching TRBD2. The germline CDR1 and CDR2 sequences are MDHEN and SYDVKM. V trimming: 6 bases; J trimming: 5 bases; junction bases outside the gene matches: 9. CDR3 length: 15 residues. In DNA, the CDR3 is TGTGCCAGCAGAATAGCGGGAGGGCCGACCAACGAGCAGTACTTC. Translation gives CASRIAGGPTNEQYF.

This clonotype occurred a few times. The V and J genes are TRBV12-3 or TRBV12-4 and TRBJ2-2; 7 bases are shared with TRBD1. CDR3 length: 14 residues. V lost 8 bases, J lost 4 bases, and 7 bases stayed unmatched. In nucleotides, the CDR3 is TGTGCCAGCCGGGCGGCAGGGGGCACCGGGGAGCTGTTTTTT. It translates to CASRAAGGTGELFF.

This chain links TRBV30 with TRBJ1-1; D is ambiguous. The CDR3 has 12 residues. Deletions cut 0 bases from V and 3 bases from J, with 5 bases between. CDR1 and CDR2 from the germline V gene are GTSNPN and SVGIG (reference sequence). For the CDR3, the DNA is TGTGCCTGGAGTGTACTGGACACTGAAGCTTTCTTT. Translation: CAWSVLDTEAFF.

This clonotype was counted only a few times. The chain links TRBV18 to TRBJ1-5, with TRBD1 identical over 8 bases. Germline assignment: CDR1 KGHSH and CDR2 LQKENI. The CDR3 runs to 15 residues. J was trimmed by 5 bases and V by 3 bases; bases with no gene match: 6. The CDR3 protein is CASSPGTGKDQPQHF. The CDR3 DNA is TGTGCCAGCTCACCTGGGACAGGAAAGGATCAGCCCCAGCATTTT. Full variable domain (missing parts from reference TRBV18 and TRBJ1-5): NAGVMQNPRHLVRRRGQEARLRCSPMKGHSHVYWYRQLPEEGLKFMVYLQKENIIDESGMPKERFSAEFPKEGPSILRIQQVVRGDSAAYFCASSPGTGKDQPQHFGDGTRLSIL.